This entry features one T cell receptor (beta chain) sequence. The antigen is undetermined. With 1 base clipped from V and 0 bases from J, the junction kept 8 bases outside the gene matches. Germline V gene lookup returns CDR1 LGHNA and CDR2 YNFKEQ. The CDR3 length is 19 residues. The sample comes from a study of somatic mutations in cytotoxic T cells in rheumatoid arthritis. Study at large: Collection of patient blood (roughly 31 ml EDTA) took place right after diagnosis, before any treatment. Findings and caveats of the study: Rheumatoid arthritis patients showed CD8+ clonality increasing with age, unlike healthy controls. About an eighth of the 65 patients had a largest CD8+ clone above 20% of CD8+ cells.

Data came from immunoSEQ multiplex PCR; TCRdb stores just in-frame clones and leaves some out. The table shows fewer than 14,000 clones, with less than 80% occurring only once. The sequenced sample consisted of CD8+ T cells sorted from blood. The receptor comes from an adult with rheumatoid arthritis. The chain recombines TRBV4-2 with TRBJ2-1, with TRBD2 identical over 11 bases. The CDR3 loop reads CASSQVSSGGLSSYNEQFF. The DNA for the CDR3 is TGTGCCAGCAGCCAAGTTTCTAGCGGGGGGCTAAGCTCCTACAATGAGCAGTTCTTC.